Given below is one T cell receptor beta chain in context. The target antigen is unknown. The source of the sample is a study of OX40 agonist ivuxolimab in advanced cancers. Across the study: Treatment of patients was with ivuxolimab, an agonistic anti-OX40 (CD134) antibody. Age averaged around 54 years (range about 23 to 85), and roughly 80% were male.

The data were produced by immunoSEQ multiplex PCR, yet TCRdb's version contains in-frame clones alone and is incomplete. The table records approximately 77,000 clones, 90% of them present only once. Study-wide points: CD4+ and CD8+ T cells in blood underwent clonal expansion by week 6 at 0.1 to 3.0 mg/kg. Among T cells, CD8+ cells averaged more expanded clones than CD4+ cells.

The sequence came from an adult with an advanced solid tumor such as melanoma, head and neck, liver or kidney cancer. The specimen comprised CD4+ or CD8+ T cells sorted from blood, sampled in a trial of the OX40 agonist ivuxolimab.

The CDR3 loop reads CASRHDGIYEQYF. For the CDR3, the DNA is TGTGCCAGCAGACATGACGGGATCTACGAGCAGTACTTC. The chain combines TRBV6-6 with TRBJ2-7; D possibly corresponds to TRBD2 (5 bases). CDR1 is MNHNY and CDR2 is SVGAGI in the germline V gene (reference sequence). This CDR3 is built from 13 residues. V lost 6 bases to trimming and J lost 3 bases, with 12 bases between them.